This T cell receptor (beta chain) was identified in a study of OX40 agonist ivuxolimab in advanced cancers. About the research overall: The treatment was a fully human IgG2 OX40 agonist, ivuxolimab. Broader study findings: On average, CD8+ T cells had more expanded clones than CD4+. The investigators did not determine what antigen specificity the expanded peripheral T cells had.

On this clone: The antigen remains unidentified.

Between the trimmed V and J ends, which lost 10 bases and 1 base, there was a span of 23 bases. The CDR3 is made up of 16 amino acids. In germline, CDR1 is ENHRY, CDR2 SYGVKD. The data were produced by immunoSEQ multiplex PCR, yet TCRdb's version contains in-frame clones alone and is incomplete. The sample records approximately 84,000 clones, approximately 89% being singletons. The rearrangement links TRBV10-3 to TRBJ2-7, with D hard to call. Sequences were derived from CD4+ or CD8+ T cells sorted from blood, sampled in a trial of the OX40 agonist ivuxolimab. This TCR was sampled from an adult with an advanced solid tumor such as melanoma, head and neck, liver or kidney cancer. The DNA for the CDR3 is TGTGCCACTCAACCGCCTAAAGGCACAGCATCCTACGAGCAGTACTTC. Amino acid sequence: CATQPPKGTASYEQYF.